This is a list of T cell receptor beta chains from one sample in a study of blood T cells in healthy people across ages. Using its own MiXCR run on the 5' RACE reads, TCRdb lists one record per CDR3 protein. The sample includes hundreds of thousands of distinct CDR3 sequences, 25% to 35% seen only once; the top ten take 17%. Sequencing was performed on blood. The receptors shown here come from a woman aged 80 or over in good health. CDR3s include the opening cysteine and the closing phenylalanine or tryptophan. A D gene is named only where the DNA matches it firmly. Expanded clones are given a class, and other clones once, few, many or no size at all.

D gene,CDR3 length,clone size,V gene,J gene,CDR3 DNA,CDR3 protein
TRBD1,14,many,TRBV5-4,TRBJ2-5,TGTGCCAGCAGCTTGCGGGGACAGCAAGAGACCCAGTACTTC,CASSLRGQQETQYF
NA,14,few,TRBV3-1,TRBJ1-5,TGTGCCAGCAGCGGGGCCTCGGGCGGGCAGCCCCAGCATTTT,CASSGASGGQPQHF
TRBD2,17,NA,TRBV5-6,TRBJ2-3,TGTGCCAGCAGCTACTTACTAGCGTCGCCGGGGACAGATACGCAGTATTTT,CASSYLLASPGTDTQYF
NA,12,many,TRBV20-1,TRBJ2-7,TGCAGTGCTAGCCTACAGGGTTACGAGCAGTACTTC,CSASLQGYEQYF
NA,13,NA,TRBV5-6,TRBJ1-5,TGTGCCAGCAGCACGGGATACGGTCAGCCCCAGCATTTT,CASSTGYGQPQHF
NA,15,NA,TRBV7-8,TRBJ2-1,TGTGCCAGCAGTCCGCAGGGGGGGGTCATCAATGAGCAGTTCTTC,CASSPQGGVINEQFF
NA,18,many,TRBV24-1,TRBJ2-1,TGTGCCACCAGTGAATCACAGGGAGGGCCGATCTCCTACAATGAGCAGTTCTTC,CATSESQGGPISYNEQFF
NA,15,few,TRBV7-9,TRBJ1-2,TGTGCCAGCAGGACCCTCCAGAATTCTAACTATGGCTACACCTTC,CASRTLQNSNYGYTF
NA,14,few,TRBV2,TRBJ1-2,TGTGCCAGCAGATGGACGGCGACTAACTATGGCTACACCTTC,CASRWTATNYGYTF
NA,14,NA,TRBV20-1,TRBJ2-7,TGCAGTGCTAAGGAGGGGGCTGGGGGGAACGAGCAGTACTTC,CSAKEGAGGNEQYF
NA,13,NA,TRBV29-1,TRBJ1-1,TGCAGCTTCCGACCCACTATGAACACTGAAGCTTTCTTT,CSFRPTMNTEAFF
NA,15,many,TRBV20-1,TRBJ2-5,TGCAGTGCTAGACCCCTCGCGGGGTCTCAAGAGACCCAGTACTTC,CSARPLAGSQETQYF
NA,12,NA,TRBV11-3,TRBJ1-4,TGTGCCAGCAGCCTAGGAGATGAAAAACTGTTTTTT,CASSLGDEKLFF
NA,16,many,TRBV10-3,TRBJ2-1,TGTGCCATCAGTGAGTCCGCAGAAAGCTCCTACAATGAGCAGTTCTTC,CAISESAESSYNEQFF
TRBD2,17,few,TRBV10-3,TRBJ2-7,TGTGCCATCAGTGAGCGGGCTAGCGGGGGGTTACACAATGAGCAGTACTTC,CAISERASGGLHNEQYF
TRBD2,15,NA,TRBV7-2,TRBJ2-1,TGTGCCGGGGGGACTAGCGGGGGCCCAGCGCATGAGCAGTTCTTC,CAGGTSGGPAHEQFF
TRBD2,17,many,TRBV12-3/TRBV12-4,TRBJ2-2,TGTGCCAGCAGTTTGGCCCGGACTAGCGGGGCCCCGGGCGGGCTGTTTTTT,CASSLARTSGAPGGLFF
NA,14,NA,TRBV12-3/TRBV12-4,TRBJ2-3,TGTGCCAGCAATCTAGGGGTGAGACCAGATACGCAGTATTTT,CASNLGVRPDTQYF
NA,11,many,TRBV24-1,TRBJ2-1,TGTGCCACCGGAGAGTACAATGAGCAGTTCTTC,CATGEYNEQFF
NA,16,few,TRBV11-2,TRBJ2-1,TGTGCCAGCAGTTTGGGCAGCATTCATTCGCGCGATGAGCAGTTCTTC,CASSLGSIHSRDEQFF
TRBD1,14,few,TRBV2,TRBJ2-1,TGTGCCAGCCTCCGGGACAGGGTGACAAATGAGCAGTTCTTC,CASLRDRVTNEQFF
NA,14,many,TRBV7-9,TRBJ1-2,TGTGCCAGCAGCCCCCCCGGGGGGGCGAGTGGCTACACCTTC,CASSPPGGASGYTF
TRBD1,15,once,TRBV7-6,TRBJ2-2,TGTGCCAGCAGCCAGGGACAGTTGAACACCGGGGAGCTGTGTTTT,CASSQGQLNTGELCF
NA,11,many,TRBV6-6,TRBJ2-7,TGTGCCAGCAGCGCCCTGGACGAGCAGTACTTC,CASSALDEQYF
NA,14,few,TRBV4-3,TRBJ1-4,TGCGCCAGCAGCCCCCTATCAACTAATGAAAAACTGTTTTTT,CASSPLSTNEKLFF
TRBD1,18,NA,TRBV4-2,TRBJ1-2,TGTGCCAGCAGCCAAGTAGGGGGCCTTGGACAGGGGAAAGGCGGCTACACCTTC,CASSQVGGLGQGKGGYTF
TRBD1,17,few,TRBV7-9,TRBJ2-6,TGTGCCAGCAGCCGGGACAGGACGACCTCTGGGGCCAACGTCCTGACTTTC,CASSRDRTTSGANVLTF
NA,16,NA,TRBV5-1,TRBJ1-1,TGCGCCAGCAGCTGGGGGGCAGGGGATCAGGGCACTGAAGCTTTCTTT,CASSWGAGDQGTEAFF
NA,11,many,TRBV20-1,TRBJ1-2,TGCAGTGCCACTGGGGAGATTGGCTACACCTTC,CSATGEIGYTF
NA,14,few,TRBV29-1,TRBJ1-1,TGCAGCGTTATCGAAGGAATGGCGAACACTGAAGCTTTCTTT,CSVIEGMANTEAFF
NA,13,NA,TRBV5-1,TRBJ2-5,TGCGCCAGCAGCTCCGACAATCGCAATGAGCAGTACTTC,CASSSDNRNEQYF
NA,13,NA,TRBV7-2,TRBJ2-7,TGTGCCAGCAGCTCCGTGGTGACCTACGAGCAGTACTTC,CASSSVVTYEQYF
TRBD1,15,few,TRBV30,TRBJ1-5,TGTGCCTGGAGTCGGACAGGGGGCGGCAATCAGCCCCAGCATTTT,CAWSRTGGGNQPQHF
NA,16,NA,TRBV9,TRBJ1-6,TGTGCCAGCAGCGCGGCAACATCAGAGATGAATTCACCCCTCCACTTT,CASSAATSEMNSPLHF
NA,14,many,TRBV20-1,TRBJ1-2,TGCAGTGCTAGGAAACCCACTGGGGTCTATGGCTACACCTTC,CSARKPTGVYGYTF
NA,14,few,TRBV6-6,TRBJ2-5,TGTGCCAGCAACGGGGGCCAGCCCGGAGAGACCCAGTACTTC,CASNGGQPGETQYF
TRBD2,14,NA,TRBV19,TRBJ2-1,TGTGCCACCCGTCGGGGGGGATCCTACAATGAGCAGTTCTTC,CATRRGGSYNEQFF
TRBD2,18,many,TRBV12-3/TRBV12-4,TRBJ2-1,TGTGCCAGCAGATTATCCCCGGGGATAGCGGGGCCTCTCAATGAGCAGTTCTTC,CASRLSPGIAGPLNEQFF
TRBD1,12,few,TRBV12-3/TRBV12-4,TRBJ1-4,TGTGCCAGCAGGAGGGACAGGGAAAAACTGTTTTTT,CASRRDREKLFF
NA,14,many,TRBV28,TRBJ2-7,TGTGCCAGCAGCCCGACCCCTAGGATCGGCGAGCAGTACTTC,CASSPTPRIGEQYF
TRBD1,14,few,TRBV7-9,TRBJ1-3,TGTGCCAGCAGCCCCGGACAGGTTGGAAACACCATATATTTT,CASSPGQVGNTIYF
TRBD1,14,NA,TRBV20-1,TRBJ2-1,TGCAGTGCTAGGGGGGACAGGGATTACAATGAGCAGTTCTTC,CSARGDRDYNEQFF
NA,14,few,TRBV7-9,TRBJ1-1,TGTGCCAGCAGCCCCGTCCTGGGTGGTACTGAAGCTTTCTTT,CASSPVLGGTEAFF
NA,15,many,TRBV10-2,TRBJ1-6,TGCGCCAGCAGATCTACAGGCTCCTATAATTCACCCCTCCACTTT,CASRSTGSYNSPLHF
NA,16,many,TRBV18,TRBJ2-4,TGTGCCAGCTCACCGGACGGCAACGTAGCCAAAAACATTCAGTACTTC,CASSPDGNVAKNIQYF
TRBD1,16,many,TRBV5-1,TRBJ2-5,TGCGCCAGCAGCTTGGGGACAGGGAAGGGACAAGAGACCCAGTACTTC,CASSLGTGKGQETQYF
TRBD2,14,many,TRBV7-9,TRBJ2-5,TGTGCCAGCAGTTATTGGACTAGCCAAGAGACCCAGTACTTC,CASSYWTSQETQYF
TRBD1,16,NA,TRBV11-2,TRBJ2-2,TGTGCCAGCAGCTTAAGGGGACAGGGATACACCGGGGAGCTGTTTTTT,CASSLRGQGYTGELFF
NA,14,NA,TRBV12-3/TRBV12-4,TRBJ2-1,TGCGCCAGCAGCCAGGGTTTCTCCCAAGAGACCCAGTTCTTC,CASSQGFSQETQFF
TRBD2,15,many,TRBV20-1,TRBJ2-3,TGCAGTGCCTATGGGGTAGCGGGGGGGGCAGATACGCAGTATTTT,CSAYGVAGGADTQYF
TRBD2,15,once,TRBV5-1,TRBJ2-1,TGCGCCAGCAGCTTAGTGGGCGGGAGGTACAATGAGCAGTTCTTC,CASSLVGGRYNEQFF
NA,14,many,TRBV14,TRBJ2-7,TGTGCCAGCAGCCATCGGGACGGGAACTACGAGCAGTACTTC,CASSHRDGNYEQYF
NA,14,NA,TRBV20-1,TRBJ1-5,TGCAGTGCTACCGCGGCCTATAGCAATCAGCCCCAGCATTTT,CSATAAYSNQPQHF
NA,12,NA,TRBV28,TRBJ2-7,TGTGCCAGCAGTTTACTGGACAATGAGCAGTACTTC,CASSLLDNEQYF
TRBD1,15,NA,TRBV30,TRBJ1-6,TGTGCCTGGACCCGGGGACAGCAGATCTTTTCACCCCTCCACTTT,CAWTRGQQIFSPLHF
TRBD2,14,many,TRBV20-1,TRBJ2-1,TGCAGTGCTAGCACTAGCGGGGGGCTTTATGAGCAGTTCTTC,CSASTSGGLYEQFF
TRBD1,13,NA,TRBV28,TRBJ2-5,TGTGCCAGCAGCTACAGGGGAGCAGAGACCCAGTACTTC,CASSYRGAETQYF
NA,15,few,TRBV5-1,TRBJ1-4,TGCGCCAGCAGCTTGCTGGTCCCAACTAATGAAAAACTGTTTTTT,CASSLLVPTNEKLFF
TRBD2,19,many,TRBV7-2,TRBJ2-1,TGTGCCAGCAGCTTAGTATGGGCGGGAGGTCGTATGGGCTACAATGAGCAGTTCTTC,CASSLVWAGGRMGYNEQFF